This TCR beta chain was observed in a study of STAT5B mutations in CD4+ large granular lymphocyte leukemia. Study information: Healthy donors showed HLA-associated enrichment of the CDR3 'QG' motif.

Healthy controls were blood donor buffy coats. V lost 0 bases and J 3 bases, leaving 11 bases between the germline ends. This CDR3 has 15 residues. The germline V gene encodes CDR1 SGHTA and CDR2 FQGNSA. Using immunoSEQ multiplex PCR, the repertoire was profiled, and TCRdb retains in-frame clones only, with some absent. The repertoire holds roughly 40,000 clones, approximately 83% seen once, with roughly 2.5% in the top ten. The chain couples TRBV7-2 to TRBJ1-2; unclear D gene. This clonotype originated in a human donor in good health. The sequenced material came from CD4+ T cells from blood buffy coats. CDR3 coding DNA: TGTGCCAGCAGCTTAGCGGCTCGGCCGGACTATGGCTACACCTTC. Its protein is CASSLAARPDYGYTF. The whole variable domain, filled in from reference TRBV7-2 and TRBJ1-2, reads GAGVSQSPSNKVTEKGKDVELRCDPISGHTALYWYRQSLGQGLEFLIYFQGNSAPDKSGLPSDRFSAERTGGSVSTLTIQRTQQEDSAVYLCASSLAARPDYGYTFGSGTRLTVV.